Following are 21 T cell receptor beta chains from one sample sequenced in a study of CD8 T cells in ankylosing spondylitis. TCRdb itself ran the 5' RACE reads through MiXCR, one entry per CDR3 protein. The sample shows over 100,000 distinct CDR3 sequences, about an eighth of them seen only once. Material: blood, either unsorted or a sorted T cell fraction (not recorded which). These receptors were collected from a female donor with ankylosing spondylitis or in good health (not recorded which).

In its sample, this clonotype was seen many times. This chain uses TRBV12-3 or TRBV12-4 with TRBJ1-2, with D perhaps TRBD1 (5 bases). The CDR3 totals 13 residues. The V and J ends lost 5 bases and 4 bases respectively, with 11 bases between them. The CDR3 sequence: CASSRTGTYGYTF. For the CDR3, the DNA is TGTGCCAGCAGTCGGACCGGGACCTATGGCTACACCTTC.

This rearrangement joins TRBV12-3 or TRBV12-4 to TRBJ1-3; 7 nucleotides match TRBD1. CDR3 length: 15 residues. V shed 6 bases, J shed 0 bases, and the junction held 5 bases outside the gene matches. This CDR3 reads CASSQDRASGNTIYF. The CDR3 coding sequence is TGTGCCAGCAGCCAAGACAGGGCCTCTGGAAACACCATATATTTT.

This clonotype has ten or more counts. The chain joins TRBV18 to TRBJ2-3; no clear D. Germline CDR1 and CDR2: KGHSH and LQKENI. Trimming removed 2 bases from V and 1 base from J, with 7 bases in between. The CDR3 length is 14 residues. DNA for the CDR3: TGTGCCAGCTCACCATCGACCGGCACAGATACGCAGTATTTT. The encoded protein is CASSPSTGTDTQYF.

Remarks on this clonotype: This may stem from a read error, because a much larger clone lies one nucleotide away. The chain combines TRBV30 with TRBJ1-1; tentative D call: TRBD1 (5 bases). Looked up from germline, CDR1 is GTSNPN and CDR2 is SVGIG (reference sequence). There are 15 residues in the CDR3. V lost 4 bases and J lost 9, with 24 bases in between. DNA of the CDR3: TGTGCCTGGAAGGGGAGAGTTCTAACGGGCCATCAAGCTTTCTTT. Translation: CAWKGRVLTGHQAFF.

This clonotype was recorded at least ten times. The rearrangement uses TRBV4-1 and TRBJ2-1, with TRBD2 identical over 8 bases. Germline lookup yields CDR1 MGHRA and CDR2 YSYEKL. The CDR3 runs to 15 residues. V shed 1 base, J shed 9 bases, and the junction held 8 bases outside the gene matches. The CDR3 DNA is TGCGCCAGCAGCCAAGCCGGGGGGGCCATTCCTGAGCAGTTCTTC. It specifies CASSQAGGAIPEQFF.

For this clonotype: This may be a read error, as it is one base from a much larger clone. Here the CDR3 reads CTSSPTMGRPQGQLEAFF. The CDR3 DNA reads TGTACCAGCAGTCCTACGATGGGCCGCCCCCAAGGCCAACTAGAAGCTTTCTTT. The chain employs TRBV12-3 or TRBV12-4 and TRBJ1-1; D call uncertain. There are 18 residues in the CDR3.

The chain employs TRBV7-9 and TRBJ1-1; D uncertain. This CDR3 is built from 14 residues. In germline, CDR1 is SEHNR, CDR2 FQNEAQ (reference sequence). V lost 5 bases to trimming and J lost 6 bases, with 16 bases between them. CDR3 sequence reads: CASSLGSLMSEAFF. CDR3 DNA sequence: TGTGCCAGCAGCCTGGGAAGTTTGATGTCTGAAGCTTTCTTT.

Turning to this clonotype: Sequence at one end of the junction differs from germline and may be a read error. This chain links TRBV6-2 or TRBV6-3 with TRBJ1-2, with no clear D. The CDR3 extends over 13 amino acids. Germline V gives CDR1 MNHEY, CDR2 SVGEGT. The DNA of the CDR3 is TGTACCAGCAGTTACGAACAGACCTATGGCGACACCTTC. Its protein product is CTSSYEQTYGDTF.

This clonotype was found many times. This CDR3 reads CASSESAGREGLADFNEQFF. CDR3 sequence (DNA): TGTGCCAGCAGTGAATCCGCCGGACGGGAGGGACTAGCGGATTTCAATGAGCAGTTCTTC. The chain couples TRBV25-1 to TRBJ2-1, with 11 positions matching TRBD2. The CDR3 covers 20 residues. Germline trimming cut 1 base from V and 6 bases from J; bases unmatched to any gene: 17. Germline values: CDR1 MGHDK, CDR2 SYGVNS.

To note about this clonotype: A single base separates this from a much larger clone, so it may be a read error. The rearrangement joins TRBV5-6 to TRBJ2-3; no clear D. Germline CDR1 and CDR2: SGHDT and YYEEEE. There are 15 residues in the CDR3. The CDR3 here is CASSLGPNLGDMQYF. The CDR3 nucleotides are TGTGCCAGCAGCTTGGGACCTAACCTTGGAGATATGCAGTATTTT.

This clonotype was seen many times. The genes are TRBV5-1 and TRBJ1-1; unclear D gene. CDR1 SGHRS and CDR2 YFSETQ come from the germline V gene. The CDR3 spans 13 residues. The V gene lost 0 bases and the J gene lost 6 bases, with 9 bases spanning the gap. In DNA form, the CDR3 reads TGCGCCAGCAGCTTGGGGAGGGAGGCTGAAGCTTTCTTT. Translating gives CASSLGREAEAFF.

A few counts support this clonotype. The chain joins TRBV2 to TRBJ2-7; 7 bases are a match to TRBD1. From germline, CDR1 is SNHLY and CDR2 FYNNEI. The CDR3 has 15 amino acids. V was clipped by 0 bases and J by 3 bases; unmatched bases: 5. The CDR3 reads CASSEARQGGYEQYF. For the CDR3, the DNA is TGTGCCAGCAGTGAAGCGCGACAGGGTGGCTACGAGCAGTACTTC. Supplemented by reference TRBV2 and TRBJ2-7, the full variable domain reads EPEVTQTPSHQVTQMGQEVILRCVPISNHLYFYWYRQILGQKVEFLVSFYNNEISEKSEIFDDQFSVERPDGSNFTLKIRSTKLEDSAMYFCASSEARQGGYEQYFGPGTRLTVT.

This clonotype appeared many times. The chain links TRBV12-3 or TRBV12-4 to TRBJ1-3; D remains unclear. The CDR3 contains 15 residues. The V and J ends lost 1 base and 0 bases respectively, with 7 bases between them. The CDR3 sequence is CASSLDTASGNTIYF. In DNA form, the CDR3 reads TGTGCCAGCAGTTTAGACACAGCCTCTGGAAACACCATATATTTT.

This clonotype was counted many times. This rearrangement joins TRBV18 to TRBJ1-1, with D perhaps matching TRBD1 (5 bases). Germline assignment: CDR1 KGHSH and CDR2 LQKENI. This CDR3 is built from 12 residues. Trimming left V 2 bases short and J 7 bases short, with 8 bases between. DNA of the CDR3: TGTGCCAGCTCACCAGGGGGGTATGAAGCTTTCTTT. It specifies CASSPGGYEAFF.

This clonotype was counted ten times or more. The chain is built from TRBV19 and TRBJ2-3; TRBD2 matches 9 bases. This CDR3 contains 19 residues. The V gene end was trimmed by 2 bases and the J gene end by 6 bases; junction bases not matched to a gene: 18. Germline V gives CDR1 LNHDA, CDR2 SQIVND (reference sequence). The CDR3 sequence is CASSILASGAPQLRDTQYF. In nucleotides, the CDR3 is TGTGCCAGTAGTATATTGGCTAGCGGGGCCCCACAGCTACGCGATACGCAGTATTTT.

This clonotype was counted many times. The V gene is TRBV29-1, the J gene TRBJ2-1; weak D call: TRBD2 (5 bases). This CDR3 is built from 14 residues. The V gene's germline CDR1 is SQVTM and CDR2 ANQGSEA. V lost 3 bases to trimming and J lost 7 bases, with 16 bases between them. The CDR3 reads CSVDRGDGWNEQFF. The DNA for the CDR3 is TGCAGCGTTGATCGGGGAGACGGGTGGAATGAGCAGTTCTTC.

This clonotype has just a few counts. V is TRBV11-2 and J is TRBJ2-1; unclear D gene. Germline V gene lookup returns CDR1 SGHAT and CDR2 FQNNGV. Trimming removed 6 bases at V and 0 bases at J, with 9 bases between. The CDR3 runs to 14 residues. The CDR3 DNA sequence: TGTGCCAGCAGTGACTTCAGCTCCTACAATGAGCAGTTCTTC. Translating gives CASSDFSSYNEQFF.

This clonotype has a count of ten or more. V is TRBV29-1 and J is TRBJ1-2, with D perhaps TRBD1 (6 bases). Germline V lookup: CDR1 SQVTM, CDR2 ANQGSEA. V lost 5 bases and J lost 4, with 17 bases in between. The CDR3 has 14 amino acids. The CDR3 here is CSVLGGGEIYGYTF. In DNA, the CDR3 is TGCAGCGTTTTAGGGGGGGGAGAAATCTATGGCTACACCTTC.

A word on this clonotype: A read error may produce the germline difference seen at one junction end. This chain links TRBV18 with TRBJ2-1; no definite D call. There are 12 residues in the CDR3. Germline V gene lookup returns CDR1 KGHSH and CDR2 LQKENI. As DNA, the CDR3 is TGTCCCAGCTCCCCAGGAGAATGTGAGCAGTTCTTC. This codes for CPSSPGECEQFF.

There are many counts of this clonotype. The genes are TRBV7-2 and TRBJ1-2; perhaps TRBD1 as D (5 bases). CDR1 and CDR2 (germline): SGHTA, FQGNSA. The CDR3 length is 14 residues. V was cut by 5 bases and J by 6 bases, with 16 bases left in between. As DNA, the CDR3 is TGTGCCAGCAGCCAGGCTTACTCGGGGGATGGCTACACCTTC. Its protein product is CASSQAYSGDGYTF.

This clonotype was counted ten times or more. The rearrangement joins TRBV12-3 or TRBV12-4 to TRBJ1-3, with D maybe TRBD1 (5 bases). The CDR3 sequence is 15 residues long. V was pared by 5 bases and J by 0 bases, with 11 bases between. CDR3 nucleotide sequence: TGTGCCAGCAGTATTGGGGGATTCTCTGGAAACACCATATATTTT. Amino acids: CASSIGGFSGNTIYF.